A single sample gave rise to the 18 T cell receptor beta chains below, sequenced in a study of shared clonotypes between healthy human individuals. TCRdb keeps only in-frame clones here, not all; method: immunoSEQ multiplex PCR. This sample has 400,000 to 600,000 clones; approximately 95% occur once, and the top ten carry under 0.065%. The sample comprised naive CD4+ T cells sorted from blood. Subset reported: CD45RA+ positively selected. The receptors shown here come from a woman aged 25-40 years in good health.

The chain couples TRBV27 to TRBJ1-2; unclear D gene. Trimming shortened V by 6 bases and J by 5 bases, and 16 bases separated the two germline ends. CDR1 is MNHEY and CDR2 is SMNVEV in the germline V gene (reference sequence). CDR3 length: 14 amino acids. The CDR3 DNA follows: TGTGCCAGCAGACCCGCGGGCAGACATTATGGCTACACCTTC. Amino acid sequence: CASRPAGRHYGYTF.

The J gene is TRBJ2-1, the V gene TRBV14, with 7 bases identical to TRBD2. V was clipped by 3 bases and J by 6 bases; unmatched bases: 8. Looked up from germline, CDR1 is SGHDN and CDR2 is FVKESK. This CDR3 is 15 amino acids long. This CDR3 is CASSQVAGARNEQFF. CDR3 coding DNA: TGTGCCAGCAGCCAGGTGGCGGGAGCCCGCAATGAGCAGTTCTTC.

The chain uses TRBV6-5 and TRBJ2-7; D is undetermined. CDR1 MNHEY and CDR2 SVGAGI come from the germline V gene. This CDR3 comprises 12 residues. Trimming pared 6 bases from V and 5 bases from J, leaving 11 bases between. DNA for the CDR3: TGTGCCAGCAGCCCCACAACGGACGAGCAGTACTTC. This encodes CASSPTTDEQYF.

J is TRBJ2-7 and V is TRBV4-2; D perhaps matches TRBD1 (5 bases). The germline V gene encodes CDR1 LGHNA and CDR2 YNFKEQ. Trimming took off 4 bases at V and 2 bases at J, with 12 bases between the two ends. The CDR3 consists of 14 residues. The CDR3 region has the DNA TGTGCCAGCAGCCGGGGCGGACCTACCTACGAGCAGTACTTC. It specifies CASSRGGPTYEQYF.

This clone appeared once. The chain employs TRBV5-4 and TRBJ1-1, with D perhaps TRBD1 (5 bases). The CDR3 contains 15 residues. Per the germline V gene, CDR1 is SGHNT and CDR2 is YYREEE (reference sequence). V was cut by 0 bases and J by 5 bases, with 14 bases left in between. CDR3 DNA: TGTGCCAGCAGCTTGGTTCCTGGGGGTAATACTGAAGCTTTCTTT. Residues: CASSLVPGGNTEAFF.

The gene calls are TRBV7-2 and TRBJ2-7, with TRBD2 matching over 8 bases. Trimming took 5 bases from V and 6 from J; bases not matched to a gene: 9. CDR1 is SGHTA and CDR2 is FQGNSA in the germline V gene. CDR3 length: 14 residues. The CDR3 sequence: CASSGLAGLREQYF. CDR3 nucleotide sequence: TGTGCCAGCAGCGGGCTAGCGGGCCTTCGCGAGCAGTACTTC.

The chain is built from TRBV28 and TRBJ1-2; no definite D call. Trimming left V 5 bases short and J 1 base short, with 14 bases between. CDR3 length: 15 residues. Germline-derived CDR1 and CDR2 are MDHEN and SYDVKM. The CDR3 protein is CASSKETQINYGYTF. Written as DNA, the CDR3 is TGTGCCAGCAGTAAGGAGACCCAAATTAACTATGGCTACACCTTC.

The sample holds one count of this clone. The CDR3 nucleotides are TGTGCCAGCAGCTCCCAGGGGGCGGGAGAGGGCACAGATACGCAGTATTTT. Translation: CASSSQGAGEGTDTQYF. J is TRBJ2-3 and V is TRBV7-3, with D possibly TRBD1 on 8 matching bases. CDR1 and CDR2 (germline): SGHTA, FQGTGA. Trimming shortened V by 4 bases and J by 1 base, and 18 bases separated the two germline ends. The CDR3 loop spans 17 amino acids.

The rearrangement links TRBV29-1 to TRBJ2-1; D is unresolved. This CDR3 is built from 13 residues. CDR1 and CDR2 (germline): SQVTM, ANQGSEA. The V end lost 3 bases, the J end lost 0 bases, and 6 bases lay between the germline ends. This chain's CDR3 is CSVDRSSYNEQFF. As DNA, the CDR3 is TGCAGCGTTGACCGGAGCTCCTACAATGAGCAGTTCTTC.

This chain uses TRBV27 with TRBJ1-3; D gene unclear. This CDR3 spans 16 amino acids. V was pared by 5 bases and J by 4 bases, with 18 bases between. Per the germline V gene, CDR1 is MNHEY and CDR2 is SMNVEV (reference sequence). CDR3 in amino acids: CASSQVRHGAGNTIYF. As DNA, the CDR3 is TGTGCCAGCAGTCAGGTCAGACATGGCGCGGGAAACACCATATATTTT.

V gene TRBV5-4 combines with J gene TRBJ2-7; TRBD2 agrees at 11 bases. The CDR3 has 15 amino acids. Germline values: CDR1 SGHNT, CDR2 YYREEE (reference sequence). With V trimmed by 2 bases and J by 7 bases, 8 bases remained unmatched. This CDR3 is CASSFGTSGSREQYF. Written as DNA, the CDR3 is TGTGCCAGCAGCTTCGGGACTAGCGGTTCTAGGGAGCAGTACTTC.

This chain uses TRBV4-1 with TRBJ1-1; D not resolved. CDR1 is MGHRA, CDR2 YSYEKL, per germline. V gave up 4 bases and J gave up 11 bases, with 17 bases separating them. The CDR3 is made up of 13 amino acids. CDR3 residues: CASSPSPPSPAFF. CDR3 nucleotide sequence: TGCGCCAGCAGCCCAAGCCCCCCGAGCCCGGCTTTCTTT.

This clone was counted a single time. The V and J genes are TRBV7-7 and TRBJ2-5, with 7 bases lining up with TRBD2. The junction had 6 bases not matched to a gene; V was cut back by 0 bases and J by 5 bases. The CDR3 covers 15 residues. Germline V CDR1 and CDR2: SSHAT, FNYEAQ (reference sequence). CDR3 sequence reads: CASSLAGGIQETQYF. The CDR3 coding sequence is TGTGCCAGCAGCTTAGCGGGAGGGATTCAGGAGACCCAGTACTTC.

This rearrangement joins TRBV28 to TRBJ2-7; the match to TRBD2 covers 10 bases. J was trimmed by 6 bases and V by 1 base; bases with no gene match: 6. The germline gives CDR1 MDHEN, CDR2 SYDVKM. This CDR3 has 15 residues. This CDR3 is CASSLFASGRSEQYF. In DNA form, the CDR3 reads TGTGCCAGCAGTTTATTCGCTAGCGGGAGATCCGAGCAGTACTTC.

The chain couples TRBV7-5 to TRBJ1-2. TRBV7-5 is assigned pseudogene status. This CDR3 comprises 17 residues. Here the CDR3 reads CVRSGSLTGEGNYGYTF. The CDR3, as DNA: TGTGTCAGAAGCGGATCCCTGACCGGGGAGGGGAACTATGGCTACACCTTC.

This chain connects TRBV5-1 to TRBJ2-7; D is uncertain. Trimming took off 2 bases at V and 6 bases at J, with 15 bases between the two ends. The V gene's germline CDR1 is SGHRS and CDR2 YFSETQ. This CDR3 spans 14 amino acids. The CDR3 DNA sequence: TGCGCCAGCAGCTTAGTTGAACAGTCCCCCGAGCAGTACTTC. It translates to CASSLVEQSPEQYF.

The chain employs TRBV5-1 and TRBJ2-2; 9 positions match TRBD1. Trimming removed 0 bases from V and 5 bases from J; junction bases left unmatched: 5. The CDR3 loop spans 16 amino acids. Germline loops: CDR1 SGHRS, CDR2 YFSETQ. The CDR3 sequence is CASSLEQGAGTGELFF. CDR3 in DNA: TGCGCCAGCAGCTTGGAACAGGGGGCTGGGACCGGGGAGCTGTTTTTT.

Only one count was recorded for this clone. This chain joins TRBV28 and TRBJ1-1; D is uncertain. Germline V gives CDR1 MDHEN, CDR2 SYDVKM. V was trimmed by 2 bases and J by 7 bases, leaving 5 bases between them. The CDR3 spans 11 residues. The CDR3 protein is CASSLRFEAFF. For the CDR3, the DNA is TGTGCCAGCAGTTTACGGTTTGAAGCTTTCTTT. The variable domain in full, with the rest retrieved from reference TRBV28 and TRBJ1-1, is DVKVTQSSRYLVKRTGEKVFLECVQDMDHENMFWYRQDPGLGLRLIYFSYDVKMKEKGDIPEGYSVSREKKERFSLILESASTNQTSMYLCASSLRFEAFFGQGTRLTVV.